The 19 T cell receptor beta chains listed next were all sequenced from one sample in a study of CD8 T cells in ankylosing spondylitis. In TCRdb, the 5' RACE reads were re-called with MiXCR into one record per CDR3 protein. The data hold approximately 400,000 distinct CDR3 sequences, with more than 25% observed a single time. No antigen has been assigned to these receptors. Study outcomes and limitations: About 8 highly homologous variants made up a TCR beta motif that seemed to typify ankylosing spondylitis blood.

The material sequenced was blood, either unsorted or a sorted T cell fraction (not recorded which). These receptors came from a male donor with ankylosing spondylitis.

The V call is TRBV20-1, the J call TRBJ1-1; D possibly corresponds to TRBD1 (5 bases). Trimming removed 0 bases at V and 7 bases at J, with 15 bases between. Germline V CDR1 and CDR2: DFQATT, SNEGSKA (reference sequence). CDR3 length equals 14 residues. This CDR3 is CSARDPKTDHEAFF. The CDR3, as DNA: TGCAGTGCTAGAGATCCTAAGACAGATCATGAAGCTTTCTTT.

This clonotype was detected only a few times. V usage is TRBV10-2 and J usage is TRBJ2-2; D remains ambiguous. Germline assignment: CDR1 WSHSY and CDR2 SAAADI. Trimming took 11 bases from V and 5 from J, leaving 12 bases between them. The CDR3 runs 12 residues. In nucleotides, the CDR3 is TGCGCCGTCGACCGGGTGACCGGGGAGCTGTTTTTT. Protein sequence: CAVDRVTGELFF.

CDR3 DNA: TGCGCCAGCAGCCCTTTTGGGGGAGGTTCGGCCACCGGGGAGCTGTTTTTT. As protein: CASSPFGGGSATGELFF. The chain is built from TRBV5-1 and TRBJ2-2; a weak D match, TRBD2 (6 bases). Trimming stripped 4 bases from V and 4 bases from J, with 20 bases between. The CDR3 totals 17 residues. The V gene's germline CDR1 is SGHRS and CDR2 YFSETQ.

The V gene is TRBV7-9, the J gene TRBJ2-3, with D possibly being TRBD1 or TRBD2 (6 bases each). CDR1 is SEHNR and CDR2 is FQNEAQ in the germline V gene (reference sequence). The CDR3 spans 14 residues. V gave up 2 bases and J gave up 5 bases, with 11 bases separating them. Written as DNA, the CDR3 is TGTGCCAGCAGCTTACGGGGGCTCGGAGATACGCAGTATTTT. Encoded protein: CASSLRGLGDTQYF.

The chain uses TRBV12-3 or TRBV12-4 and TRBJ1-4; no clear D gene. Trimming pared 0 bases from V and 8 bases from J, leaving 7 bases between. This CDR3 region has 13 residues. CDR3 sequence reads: CASSLAESEKLFF. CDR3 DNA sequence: TGTGCCAGCAGTTTAGCTGAGAGCGAAAAACTGTTTTTT.

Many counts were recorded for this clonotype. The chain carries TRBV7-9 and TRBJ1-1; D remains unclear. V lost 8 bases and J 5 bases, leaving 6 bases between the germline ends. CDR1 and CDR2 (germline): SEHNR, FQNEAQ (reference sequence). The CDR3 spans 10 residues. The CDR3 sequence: CASQETEAFF. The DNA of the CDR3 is TGTGCCAGCCAGGAAACTGAAGCTTTCTTT.

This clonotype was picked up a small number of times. The CDR3 loop is CASSLTGTAETQYF. In DNA, the CDR3 is TGCGCCAGCAGCTTGACGGGAACGGCGGAGACCCAGTACTTC. The rearrangement links TRBV5-1 to TRBJ2-5, with a possible D match to TRBD2 (5 bases). The CDR3 length is 14 residues. V was cut by 1 base and J by 5 bases, with 12 bases left in between. Per germline, CDR1 SGHRS and CDR2 YFSETQ.

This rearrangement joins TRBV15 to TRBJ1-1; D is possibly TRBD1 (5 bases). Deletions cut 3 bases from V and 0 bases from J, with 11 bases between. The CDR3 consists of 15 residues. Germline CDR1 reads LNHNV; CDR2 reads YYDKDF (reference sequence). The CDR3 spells CATSSRDGMNTEAFF. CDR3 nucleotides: TGTGCCACCAGCAGCCGGGACGGAATGAACACTGAAGCTTTCTTT.

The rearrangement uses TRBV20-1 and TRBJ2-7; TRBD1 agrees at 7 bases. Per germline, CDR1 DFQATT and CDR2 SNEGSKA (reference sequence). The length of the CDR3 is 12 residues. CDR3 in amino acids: CSSGQATYEQYF. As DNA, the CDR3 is TGCAGCTCCGGACAGGCCACCTACGAGCAGTACTTC.

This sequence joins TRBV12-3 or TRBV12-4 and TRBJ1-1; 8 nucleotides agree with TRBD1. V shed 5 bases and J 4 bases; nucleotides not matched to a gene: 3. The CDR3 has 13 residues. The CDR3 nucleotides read TGTGCCAGCAGTACCAGGGGGCTCACTGAAGCTTTCTTT. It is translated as CASSTRGLTEAFF.

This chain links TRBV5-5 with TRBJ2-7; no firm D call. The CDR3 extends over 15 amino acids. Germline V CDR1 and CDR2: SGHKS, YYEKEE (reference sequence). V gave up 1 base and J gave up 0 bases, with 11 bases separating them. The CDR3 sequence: CASSLLWHDSYEQYF. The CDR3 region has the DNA TGTGCCAGCAGCTTGCTATGGCACGACTCCTACGAGCAGTACTTC.

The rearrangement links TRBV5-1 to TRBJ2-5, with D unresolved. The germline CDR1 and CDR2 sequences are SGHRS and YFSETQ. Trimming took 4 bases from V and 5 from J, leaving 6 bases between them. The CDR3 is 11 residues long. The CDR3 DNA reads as TGCGCCAGCAGCGACTGGGAGACCCAGTACTTC. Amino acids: CASSDWETQYF.

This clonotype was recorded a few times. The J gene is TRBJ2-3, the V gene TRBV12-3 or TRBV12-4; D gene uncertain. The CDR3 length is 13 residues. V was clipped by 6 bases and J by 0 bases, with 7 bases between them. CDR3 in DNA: TGTGCCAGCAGGTTGGGCAGCACAGATACGCAGTATTTT. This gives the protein CASRLGSTDTQYF.

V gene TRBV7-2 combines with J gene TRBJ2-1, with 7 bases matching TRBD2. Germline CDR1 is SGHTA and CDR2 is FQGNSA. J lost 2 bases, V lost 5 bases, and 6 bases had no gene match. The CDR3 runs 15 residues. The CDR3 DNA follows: TGTGCCAGCAGCGTGGGGGGGAGCGCCTACAATGAGCAGTTCTTC. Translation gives CASSVGGSAYNEQFF.

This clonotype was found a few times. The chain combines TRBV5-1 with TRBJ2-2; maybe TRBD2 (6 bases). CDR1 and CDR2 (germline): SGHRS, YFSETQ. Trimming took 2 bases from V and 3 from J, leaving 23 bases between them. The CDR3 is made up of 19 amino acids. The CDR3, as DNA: TGCGCCAGCAGCTTAACAACGGGACTCCAATTCGGCTACACCGGGGAGCTGTTTTTT. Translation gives CASSLTTGLQFGYTGELFF.

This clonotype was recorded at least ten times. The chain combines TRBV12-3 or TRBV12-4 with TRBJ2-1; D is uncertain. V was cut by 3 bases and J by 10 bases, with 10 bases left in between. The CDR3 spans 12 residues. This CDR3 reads CASSFPGREQFF. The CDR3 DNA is TGTGCCAGCAGTTTCCCCGGTCGAGAGCAGTTCTTC.

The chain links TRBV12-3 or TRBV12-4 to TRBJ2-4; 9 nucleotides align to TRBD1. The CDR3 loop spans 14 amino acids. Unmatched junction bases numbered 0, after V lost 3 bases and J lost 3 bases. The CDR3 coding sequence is TGTGCCAGCAGTTTGACAGGGGGCAAAAACATTCAGTACTTC. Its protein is CASSLTGGKNIQYF.

In DNA form, the CDR3 reads TGCGCCAGCAGCTTGGGAACCGGGACAGGGGGCTATGGCTACACCTTC. This gives the protein CASSLGTGTGGYGYTF. The gene calls are TRBV5-1 and TRBJ1-2; 11 nucleotides line up with TRBD1. The J segment lost 4 bases and the V segment lost 0 bases, leaving 5 bases of the junction unmatched. CDR1 is SGHRS and CDR2 is YFSETQ in the germline V gene. The CDR3 is 16 amino acids.

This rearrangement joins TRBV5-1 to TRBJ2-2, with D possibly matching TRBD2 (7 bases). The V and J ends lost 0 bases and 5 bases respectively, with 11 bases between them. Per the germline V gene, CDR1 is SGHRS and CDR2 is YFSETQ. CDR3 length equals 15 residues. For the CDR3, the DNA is TGCGCCAGCAGCTTGGACGAGGGGGGGACCGGGGAGCTGTTTTTT. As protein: CASSLDEGGTGELFF.